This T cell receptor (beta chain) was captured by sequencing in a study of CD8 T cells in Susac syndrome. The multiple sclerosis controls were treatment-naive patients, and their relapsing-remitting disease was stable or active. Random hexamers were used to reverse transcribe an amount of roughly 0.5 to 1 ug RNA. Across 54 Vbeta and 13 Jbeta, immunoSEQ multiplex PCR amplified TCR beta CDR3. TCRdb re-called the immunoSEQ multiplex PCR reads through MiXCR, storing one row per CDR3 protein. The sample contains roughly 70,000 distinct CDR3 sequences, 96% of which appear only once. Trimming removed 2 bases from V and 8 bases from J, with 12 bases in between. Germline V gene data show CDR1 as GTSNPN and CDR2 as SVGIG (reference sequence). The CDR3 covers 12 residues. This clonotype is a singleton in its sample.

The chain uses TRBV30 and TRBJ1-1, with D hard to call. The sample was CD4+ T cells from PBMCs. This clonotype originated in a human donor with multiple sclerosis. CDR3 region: CAWSPGPIEAFF. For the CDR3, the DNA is TGTGCCTGGAGTCCCGGACCGATCGAAGCTTTCTTT. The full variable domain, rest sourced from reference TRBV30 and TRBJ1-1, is SQTIHQWPATLVQPVGSPLSLECTVEGTSNPNLYWYRQAAGRGLQLLFYSVGIGQISSEVPQNLSASRPQDRQFILSSKKLLLSDSGFYLCAWSPGPIEAFFGQGTRLTVV.